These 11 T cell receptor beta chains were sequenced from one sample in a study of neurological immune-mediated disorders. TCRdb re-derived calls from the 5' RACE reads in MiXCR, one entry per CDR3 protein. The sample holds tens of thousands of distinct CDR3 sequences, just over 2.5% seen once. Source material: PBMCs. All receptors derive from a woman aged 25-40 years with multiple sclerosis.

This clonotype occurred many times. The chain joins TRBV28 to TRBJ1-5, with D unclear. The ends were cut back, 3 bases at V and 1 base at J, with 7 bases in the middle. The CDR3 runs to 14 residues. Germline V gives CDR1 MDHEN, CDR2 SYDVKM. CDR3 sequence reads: CASSLRGSNQPQHF. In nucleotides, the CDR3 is TGTGCCAGCAGTTTGAGAGGGAGCAATCAGCCCCAGCATTTT.

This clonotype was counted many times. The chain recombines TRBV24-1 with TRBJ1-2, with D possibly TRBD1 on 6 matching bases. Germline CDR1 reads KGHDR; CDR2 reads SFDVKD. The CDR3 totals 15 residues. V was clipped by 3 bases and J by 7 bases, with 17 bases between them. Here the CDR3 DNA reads TGTGCCACCAGTGATGGGCAAGGGACACCAATTGGCTACACCTTC. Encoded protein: CATSDGQGTPIGYTF.

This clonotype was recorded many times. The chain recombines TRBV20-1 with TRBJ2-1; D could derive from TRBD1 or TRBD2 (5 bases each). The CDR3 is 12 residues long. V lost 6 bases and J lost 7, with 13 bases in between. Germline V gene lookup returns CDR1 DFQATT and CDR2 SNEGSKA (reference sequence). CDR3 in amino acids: CSATGTLNEQFF. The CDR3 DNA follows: TGCAGTGCCACCGGGACCCTGAATGAGCAGTTCTTC.

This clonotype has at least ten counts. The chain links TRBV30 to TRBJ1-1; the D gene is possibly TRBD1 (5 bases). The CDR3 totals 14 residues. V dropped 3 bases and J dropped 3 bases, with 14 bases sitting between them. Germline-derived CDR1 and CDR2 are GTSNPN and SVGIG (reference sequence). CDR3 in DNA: TGTGCCTGGAGAATCTCAGGGAGTTACACTGAAGCTTTCTTT. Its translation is CAWRISGSYTEAFF.

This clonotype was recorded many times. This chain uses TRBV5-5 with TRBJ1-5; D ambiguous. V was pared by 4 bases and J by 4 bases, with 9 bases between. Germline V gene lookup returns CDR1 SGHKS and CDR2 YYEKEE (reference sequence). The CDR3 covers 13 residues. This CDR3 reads CASSTRVNQPQHF. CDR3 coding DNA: TGTGCCAGCAGCACTCGGGTGAATCAGCCCCAGCATTTT.

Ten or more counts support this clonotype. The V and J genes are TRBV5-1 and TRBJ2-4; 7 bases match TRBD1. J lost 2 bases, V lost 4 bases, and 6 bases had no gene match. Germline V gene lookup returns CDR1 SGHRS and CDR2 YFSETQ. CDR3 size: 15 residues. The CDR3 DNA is TGCGCCAGCAGCGTAGGACAGGATTCCAAAAACATTCAGTACTTC. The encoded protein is CASSVGQDSKNIQYF.

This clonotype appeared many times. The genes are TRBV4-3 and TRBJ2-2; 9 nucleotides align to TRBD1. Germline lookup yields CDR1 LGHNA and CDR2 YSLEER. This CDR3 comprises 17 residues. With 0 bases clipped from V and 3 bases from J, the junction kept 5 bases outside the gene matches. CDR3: CASSQDRTGVDTGELFF. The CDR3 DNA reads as TGCGCCAGCAGCCAAGACCGGACAGGGGTCGACACCGGGGAGCTGTTTTTT.

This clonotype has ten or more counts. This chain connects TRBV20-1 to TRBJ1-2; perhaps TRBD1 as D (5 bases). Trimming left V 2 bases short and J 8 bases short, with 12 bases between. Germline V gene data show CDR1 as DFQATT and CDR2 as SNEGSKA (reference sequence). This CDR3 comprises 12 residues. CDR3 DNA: TGCAGTGCTAGAAGGGGCCCGGGGGGCTACACCTTC. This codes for CSARRGPGGYTF.

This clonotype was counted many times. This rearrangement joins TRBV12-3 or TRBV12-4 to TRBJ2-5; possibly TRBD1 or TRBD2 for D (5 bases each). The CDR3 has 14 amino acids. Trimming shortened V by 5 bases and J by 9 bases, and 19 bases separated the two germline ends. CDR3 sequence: CASSQGADERAQYF. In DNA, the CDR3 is TGTGCCAGCAGTCAAGGGGCCGATGAGAGGGCCCAGTACTTC.

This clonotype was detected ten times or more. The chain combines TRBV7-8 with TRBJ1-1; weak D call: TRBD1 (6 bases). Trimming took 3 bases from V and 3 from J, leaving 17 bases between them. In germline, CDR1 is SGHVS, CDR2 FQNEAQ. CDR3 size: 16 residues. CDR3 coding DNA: TGTGCCAGCAGCTTCCCTCGGGGAGGGGGAGACACTGAAGCTTTCTTT. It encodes CASSFPRGGGDTEAFF.

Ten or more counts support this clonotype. CDR3 nucleotides: TGTGCCAGCATGGGCGCCGGGACAGGGTACTACGAGCAGTACTTC. Its protein is CASMGAGTGYYEQYF. The chain is built from TRBV27 and TRBJ2-7, with 9 bases aligning to TRBD1. The CDR3 runs 15 residues. V dropped 7 bases and J dropped 3; count of bases not matched to a gene: 10. Per the germline V gene, CDR1 is MNHEY and CDR2 is SMNVEV (reference sequence).